The clone carrying this T cell receptor (beta chain) was found a few times. What it binds is unknown. PCR was performed a second time for about 7 to 11 cycles using a sample-barcoded 5' primer and a J-beta primer mix. Via MiXCR, TCRdb re-called the 5' RACE reads, giving one row per CDR3 protein. This table holds 1 million or so distinct CDR3 sequences, 45% found once. CDR1 SGDLS and CDR2 YYNGEE come from the germline V gene. The CDR3 consists of 14 residues. The record originates from a study of blood T cells in healthy people across ages. Study observations and caveats: Roughly linearly, TCR beta diversity per million T cells fell as age increased. In long-lived donors, naive CD4+ cell counts and diversity exceeded those of aged donors. Possibly confounding the expanded clonotype changes was the fact that donor CMV status was unknown.

Researchers report isolating at least 6 million PBMCs per sample. The sequence came from a woman aged 55-69 years in good health. Material: blood. The rearrangement links TRBV9 to TRBJ2-5; 8 nucleotides line up with TRBD2. The J call is in doubt because the DNA end fits TRBJ2-7 better. The CDR3 region has the DNA TGTGCCAGCAGCCCAGGGACTAGGATCGACGAGCAGTACTTC. Amino acid sequence: CASSPGTRIDEQYF.